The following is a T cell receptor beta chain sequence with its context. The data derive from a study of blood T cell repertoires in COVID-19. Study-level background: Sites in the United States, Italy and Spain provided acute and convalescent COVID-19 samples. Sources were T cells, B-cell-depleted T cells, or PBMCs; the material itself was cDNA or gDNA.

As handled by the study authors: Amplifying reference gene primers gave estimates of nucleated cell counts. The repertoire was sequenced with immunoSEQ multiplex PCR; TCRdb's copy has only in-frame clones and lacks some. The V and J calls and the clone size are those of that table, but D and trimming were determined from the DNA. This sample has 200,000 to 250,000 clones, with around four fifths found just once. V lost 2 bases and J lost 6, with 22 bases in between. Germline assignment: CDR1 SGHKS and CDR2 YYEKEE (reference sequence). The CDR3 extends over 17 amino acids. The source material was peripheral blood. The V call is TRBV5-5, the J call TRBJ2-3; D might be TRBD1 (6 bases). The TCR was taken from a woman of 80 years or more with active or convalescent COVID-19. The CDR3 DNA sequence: TGTGCCAGCAGCTTCCGACAGGTTGACGGCATGGGGGATACGCAGTATTTT. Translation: CASSFRQVDGMGDTQYF.